One and the same sample provided the 4 T cell receptor beta chains below, sequenced in a study of lymphopenia after photon versus proton radiotherapy. Sequencing used immunoSEQ multiplex PCR; TCRdb keeps in-frame clones, though not all of them. The sample carries about 15,000 clones, around 84% recorded once. Here the sequenced sample was peripheral blood, taken from a patient treated with proton-based radiotherapy. The receptors here all came from a man between 65 and 80 years old with pancreatic cancer.

The chain is built from TRBV5-1 and TRBJ2-7, with a possible D match to TRBD2 (6 bases). The germline CDR1 and CDR2 sequences are SGHRS and YFSETQ. The CDR3 consists of 13 residues. Trimming stripped 1 base from V and 3 bases from J, with 8 bases between. CDR3 bases: TGCGCCAGCAGCTTGACTAGCAGCTACGAGCAGTACTTC. Its translation: CASSLTSSYEQYF.

The chain carries TRBV7-7 and TRBJ1-4; no firm D call. Germline values: CDR1 SSHAT, CDR2 FNYEAQ (reference sequence). The CDR3 runs to 13 residues. V was pared by 6 bases and J by 8 bases, with 13 bases between. The CDR3 here is CASSRRVGEKLFF. The DNA for the CDR3 is TGTGCCAGCAGTCGGCGGGTTGGAGAAAAACTGTTTTTT.

The V gene is TRBV6-5, the J gene TRBJ1-5, with 8 bases identical to TRBD1. CDR3 length: 13 residues. Losses at the gene ends were 6 bases for V and 4 bases for J; bases not matched to a gene: 2. Germline loops: CDR1 MNHEY, CDR2 SVGAGI. The CDR3 region is CASSRTGNQPQHF. The DNA for the CDR3 is TGTGCCAGCAGCAGGACAGGGAATCAGCCCCAGCATTTT.

The chain is built from TRBV4-1 and TRBJ2-2, with D unresolved. The CDR3 runs to 17 residues. CDR1 is MGHRA and CDR2 is YSYEKL in the germline V gene. Between the trimmed V and J ends, which lost 1 base and 5 bases, there was a span of 17 bases. The CDR3 nucleotides are TGCGCCAGCAGCCAAGTCTGGAGCGCCGTGAGGACCGGGGAGCTGTTTTTT. Protein: CASSQVWSAVRTGELFF.